Below are 26 T cell receptor beta chains sequenced from a single sample in a study of T cell clonality in common variable immunodeficiency. Some clones are missing from TCRdb's copy, which holds only in-frame ones; the method was immunoSEQ multiplex PCR. This sample has 55,000 or so clones, each found more than once. Sequenced input: peripheral blood mononuclear cells. Receptors originate from a person aged 18-70 years in good health.

This clone was picked up many times. The read falls 3 residues short of the CDR3 end, and the missing part is taken from the germline J gene. The rearrangement uses TRBV20-1 and TRBJ1-1; D is ambiguous. The V end was cut by 6 bases, the J end by 2 bases, with 10 bases between. In germline, CDR1 is DFQATT, CDR2 SNEGSKA (reference sequence). CDR3 length: 12 residues. CDR3 residues: CSALQANTEAFF. CDR3 DNA (partial): TGCAGTGCCCTTCAAGCAAACACTGAA.

Many counts were recorded for this clone. The missing CDR3 end, 3 residues past where the read stops, is filled in from the germline J gene. The chain has TRBV20-1 and TRBJ2-1; 11 bases agree with TRBD2. The CDR3 covers 16 residues. The ends lost 4 bases at V and 4 bases at J; junction bases unmatched: 9. Looked up from germline, CDR1 is DFQATT and CDR2 is SNEGSKA (reference sequence). CDR3 sequence: CSAKLAGGLLYNEQFF. The part of the CDR3 DNA that was read is TGCAGTGCTAAGCTAGCGGGAGGCCTGTTATACAATGAG.

This clone was counted ten times or more. The CDR3 end lies 3 residues beyond the end of the read and is filled in from the germline J gene. The rearrangement uses TRBV4-2 and TRBJ1-4, with TRBD1 as a possible D gene (6 bases). This CDR3 region has 16 residues. The germline V gene has CDR1 LGHNA and CDR2 YNFKEQ. With 1 base removed from V and 8 bases from J, the gap between germline ends came to 17 bases. Partial CDR3 DNA: TGTGCCAGCAGCCAAGTGAGGGGTACAGGGTCGGAAAAA. Residues: CASSQVRGTGSEK. The CDR3 in full is CASSQVRGTGSEKLFF.

This clone occurred many times. The CDR3 goes on 3 residues after the read ends, and that part is filled in from the germline J gene. The chain is built from TRBV20-1 and TRBJ1-2, with TRBD1 identical over 8 bases. J was trimmed by 3 bases and V by 5 bases; bases with no gene match: 5. This CDR3 region has 13 residues. Germline loops: CDR1 DFQATT, CDR2 SNEGSKA (reference sequence). The DNA read from the CDR3 is TGCAGTGCTCAGGACAGGGTGGACTATGGC. Protein sequence: CSAQDRVDYG. The entire CDR3 reads CSAQDRVDYGYTF.

This clone was recorded many times. The CDR3 end lies 3 residues beyond the end of the read and is filled in from the germline J gene. This sequence joins TRBV4-1 and TRBJ1-2; maybe TRBD1 (5 bases). Germline CDR1 reads MGHRA; CDR2 reads YSYEKL. CDR3 length: 13 amino acids. Trimming cost V 1 base and J 3 bases, with 6 bases left between them. The sequenced part of the CDR3 DNA is TGCGCCAGCAGCCAAGTACAGGACTATGGC. It is translated as CASSQVQDYG. The full CDR3 protein reads CASSQVQDYGYTF.

This clone was seen repeatedly, ten times or more. Read sequence stops 3 residues before the CDR3 end, and the germline J gene provides the missing end. V gene TRBV11-2 combines with J gene TRBJ2-3; possibly TRBD1 for D (6 bases). Trimming pared 0 bases from V and 5 bases from J, leaving 9 bases between. The CDR3 is 14 amino acids. Germline CDR1 reads SGHAT; CDR2 reads FQNNGV. The CDR3 here is CASSLDQTGDTQYF. Incomplete CDR3 DNA: TGTGCCAGCAGCTTAGACCAGACAGGAGATACG.

CDR3 DNA, as far as it was read: TGCAGTGCTAGGTACAGCGGCGAG. It specifies CSARYSGE. Given in full, the CDR3 is CSARYSGEQYF. The rearrangement joins TRBV20-1 to TRBJ2-7; D possibly corresponds to TRBD2 (5 bases). Sequencing ends 3 residues short of the CDR3 end; the germline J gene provides the rest. Trimming shortened V by 3 bases and J by 6 bases, and 9 bases separated the two germline ends. The CDR3 runs to 11 residues. Germline loops: CDR1 DFQATT, CDR2 SNEGSKA (reference sequence).

The sample holds many counts of this clone. The CDR3 is cut off 3 residues early in the read; its end comes from the germline J gene. The chain combines TRBV5-1 with TRBJ2-2; D not certain. This CDR3 comprises 12 residues. Germline lookup yields CDR1 SGHRS and CDR2 YFSETQ. V was pared by 6 bases and J by 2 bases, with 5 bases between. The part of the CDR3 DNA that was read is TGCGCCAGCACCCTCAACACCGGGGAG. Amino acid sequence: CASTLNTGE. The full CDR3 sequence reads CASTLNTGELFF.

This clone was seen many times. With the read ending 3 residues before the CDR3 end, the germline J gene is used to fill in that end. The chain carries TRBV10-3 and TRBJ2-1, with a weak D call TRBD2 (6 bases). The V and J ends lost 3 bases and 5 bases respectively, with 14 bases between them. Germline lookup yields CDR1 ENHRY and CDR2 SYGVKD. The CDR3 is 15 residues long. CDR3 sequence reads: CAISDFSGGDNEQFF. Incomplete CDR3 DNA: TGTGCCATCAGTGATTTTAGCGGAGGGGACAATGAG.

There are many counts of this clone. The CDR3 end falls 3 residues outside the read, so it is completed with the germline J gene. The chain combines TRBV19 with TRBJ1-1, with 8 bases lining up with TRBD1. The V and J ends lost 6 bases and 4 bases, in that order; junction bases with no gene match: 7. Germline V gene sequence: CDR1 LNHDA, CDR2 SQIVND (reference sequence). CDR3 size: 14 residues. CDR3 DNA, as far as it was read: TGTGCCAGTAGCATCCAGGGGGCTCCCACTGAA. It yields the protein CASSIQGAPTE. The whole CDR3 region reads CASSIQGAPTEAFF.

This clone was recorded at least ten times. The CDR3 end falls 3 residues outside the read, so it is completed with the germline J gene. The chain is built from TRBV2 and TRBJ2-1, with D perhaps TRBD1 (5 bases). The CDR3 is 12 amino acids. Trimming removed 7 bases from V and 6 bases from J, with 10 bases in between. The germline V gene encodes CDR1 SNHLY and CDR2 FYNNEI. This CDR3 reads CASTQGGNEQFF. The DNA read from the CDR3 is TGTGCCAGCACCCAGGGTGGCAATGAG.

This clone has a count of ten or more. The read ends 3 residues before the CDR3 terminus; that terminus is restored from the germline J gene. The chain carries TRBV5-4 and TRBJ2-2, with TRBD2 matching over 7 bases. The V and J ends lost 7 bases and 4 bases, in that order; junction bases with no gene match: 10. Germline lookup yields CDR1 SGHNT and CDR2 YYREEE (reference sequence). This CDR3 is built from 15 residues. CDR3 residues: CASREQGGFTGELFF. The part of the CDR3 DNA that was read is TGTGCCAGCCGGGAGCAGGGAGGGTTCACCGGGGAG.

This clone appeared many times. Read coverage stops 3 residues before the CDR3 terminus; the germline J gene supplies the remainder. The chain has TRBV20-1 and TRBJ2-7; 7 nucleotides align to TRBD1. The CDR3 consists of 15 residues. The V gene's germline CDR1 is DFQATT and CDR2 SNEGSKA (reference sequence). V lost 0 bases and J lost 6; bases outside the gene matches: 11. The CDR3 sequence is CSARDGTGALGEQYF. Incomplete CDR3 DNA: TGCAGTGCTAGAGATGGAACAGGGGCTTTGGGCGAG.

This clone has more than one count but fewer than ten. The DNA ends 3 residues before the CDR3 does, and the rest of the CDR3 is filled in from the germline J gene. This sequence joins TRBV19 and TRBJ1-2, with D unclear. Germline loops: CDR1 LNHDA, CDR2 SQIVND (reference sequence). The CDR3 sequence is 13 residues long. CDR3 amino acids: CASRGLADDDYTF. The CDR3 bases that were read are TGTGCCAGTCGTGGTCTAGCGGACGACGAC.

This clone has a count of ten or more. At one of its ends the junction is not consistent with the germline gene, which may arise from a read error. The read halts 3 residues ahead of the CDR3 end, with the missing end drawn from the germline J gene. This chain uses TRBV4-2 with TRBJ1-5; D gene unclear. From germline, CDR1 is LGHNA and CDR2 YNFKEQ. The CDR3 is 15 amino acids. The DNA read from the CDR3 is TGCGCCAGCAGCCAGGAAGGGTTTCCGGATCAGCCC. Translated, it gives CASSQEGFPDQP. The CDR3, in full, reads CASSQEGFPDQPQHF.

This clone appeared many times. The read is 3 residues too short to cover the CDR3 end, so that end is filled in from the germline J gene. The chain links TRBV18 to TRBJ1-2, with TRBD1 matching 7 bases. The germline CDR1 and CDR2 sequences are KGHSH and LQKENI. The CDR3 covers 14 residues. Losses at the gene ends were 1 base for V and 2 bases for J; bases not matched to a gene: 1. The CDR3 DNA, read in part, is TGTGCCAGCTCACCACGGGACAGCAACTATGGC. It codes for CASSPRDSNYG. The full CDR3 protein is CASSPRDSNYGYTF.

This clone was counted ten times or more. With the read ending 3 residues before the CDR3 end, the germline J gene is used to fill in that end. J is TRBJ2-1 and V is TRBV6-2 or TRBV6-3; D is possibly TRBD1 (5 bases). The CDR3 length is 17 residues. Germline assignment: CDR1 MNHEY and CDR2 SVGEGT. The ends were cut back, 0 bases at V and 0 bases at J, with 12 bases in the middle. The CDR3 bases that were read are TGTGCCAGCAGTTACTCGGGGCGGTCTCTCTCCTACAATGAG. Translating gives CASSYSGRSLSYNE. The CDR3 in full is CASSYSGRSLSYNEQFF.

The table lists this clone with a few counts. The CDR3 end lies 3 residues beyond the end of the read and is filled in from the germline J gene. The chain is built from TRBV5-1 and TRBJ2-1; 9 bases map to TRBD2. Germline V gives CDR1 SGHRS, CDR2 YFSETQ. The CDR3 has 14 amino acids. V lost 5 bases, J lost 3 bases, and 3 bases stayed unmatched. The covered CDR3 bases are TGCGCCAGCAGTCTGACTAGCGGCTACAATGAG. This codes for CASSLTSGYNE. The whole CDR3 protein reads CASSLTSGYNEQFF.

The sample holds many counts of this clone. The CDR3 extends 3 residues past the end of the read, so its final part is completed from the germline J gene. This sequence joins TRBV19 and TRBJ2-1; the D gene is possibly TRBD1 (6 bases). This CDR3 spans 13 amino acids. Trimming shortened V by 10 bases and J by 9 bases, and 19 bases separated the two germline ends. The germline CDR1 and CDR2 sequences are LNHDA and SQIVND (reference sequence). The CDR3 spells CATSGTTSSEQFF. The CDR3 DNA, read in part, is TGTGCCACCTCTGGGACAACCTCTAGTGAG. Full variable domain (outside the CDR3, taken from reference TRBV19 and TRBJ2-1): DGGITQSPKYLFRKEGQNVTLSCEQNLNHDAMYWYRQDPGQGLRLIYYSQIVNDFQKGDIAEGYSVSREKKESFPLTVTSAQKNPTAFYLCATSGTTSSEQFFGPGTRLTVL.

This clone was observed many times. The DNA ends 3 residues before the CDR3 does, and the rest of the CDR3 is filled in from the germline J gene. The rearrangement links TRBV19 to TRBJ2-5; 8 bases are shared with TRBD1. The junction had 7 bases not matched to a gene; V was cut back by 3 bases and J by 4 bases. Per the germline V gene, CDR1 is LNHDA and CDR2 is SQIVND (reference sequence). This CDR3 is 15 amino acids long. The DNA read from the CDR3 is TGTGCCAGTAGTATCAGGGGGCCGTACGTAGAGACC. It translates to CASSIRGPYVET. The complete CDR3 protein is CASSIRGPYVETQYF.

This clone was observed many times. CDR3 residues: CASSLRGLGYNEQFF. The CDR3 DNA, read in part, is TGTGCCAGCTCACTACGGGGACTAGGGTACAATGAG. The chain carries TRBV18 and TRBJ2-1; 8 bases line up with TRBD2. The CDR3 goes on 3 residues after the read ends, and that part is filled in from the germline J gene. The length of the CDR3 is 15 residues. Trimming cost V 4 bases and J 4 bases; bases outside gene matches: 6. Germline V gene sequence: CDR1 KGHSH, CDR2 LQKENI. The full variable domain, with the rest looked up from reference TRBV18 and TRBJ2-1, is NAGVMQNPRHLVRRRGQEARLRCSPMKGHSHVYWYRQLPEEGLKFMVYLQKENIIDESGMPKERFSAEFPKEGPSILRIQQVVRGDSAAYFCASSLRGLGYNEQFFGPGTRLTVL.

There are many counts of this clone. The part of the CDR3 DNA that was read is TGTGCCAGCTCTGGGGGGGCCGGGGCCAACGTC. This codes for CASSGGAGANV. The entire CDR3 protein reads CASSGGAGANVLTF. The chain has TRBV18 and TRBJ2-6, with a tentative D call TRBD2 (7 bases). Read sequence stops 3 residues before the CDR3 end, and the germline J gene provides the missing end. CDR3 length: 14 residues. The V gene lost 6 bases and the J gene lost 4 bases, with 10 bases spanning the gap. The germline V gene has CDR1 KGHSH and CDR2 LQKENI.

This clone was counted at least ten times. The CDR3 goes on 3 residues after the read ends, and that part is filled in from the germline J gene. J is TRBJ2-3 and V is TRBV5-1; a weak D match, TRBD2 (5 bases). This CDR3 has 12 residues. The V and J ends lost 7 bases and 1 base respectively, with 7 bases between them. Germline V gene data show CDR1 as SGHRS and CDR2 as YFSETQ. The CDR3 loop is CASAEGTDTQYF. The sequenced part of the CDR3 DNA is TGCGCCAGCGCGGAGGGCACAGATACG.

In its sample, this clone was seen many times. The missing CDR3 end, 3 residues past where the read stops, is filled in from the germline J gene. The V gene is TRBV30, the J gene TRBJ1-5, with TRBD1 matching 9 bases. The CDR3 length is 14 residues. CDR1 and CDR2 from the germline V gene are GTSNPN and SVGIG (reference sequence). V was clipped by 1 base and J by 8 bases; unmatched bases: 6. The CDR3 bases that were read are TGTGCCTGGAGTGCCGGGACAGGGAAGGAGCCC. Translation gives CAWSAGTGKEP. In full, the CDR3 reads CAWSAGTGKEPQHF.

The sample holds many counts of this clone. Read data end 3 residues before the CDR3 end; the end is taken from the germline J gene. V usage is TRBV7-2 and J usage is TRBJ2-7, with 9 bases fitting TRBD1. V dropped 5 bases and J dropped 3; count of bases not matched to a gene: 8. The CDR3 is made up of 15 amino acids. The germline gives CDR1 SGHTA, CDR2 FQGNSA. CDR3 sequence reads: CASSGKGQGFYEQYF. The part of the CDR3 DNA that was read is TGTGCCAGCAGCGGGAAGGGACAGGGATTCTACGAG.

This clone came up many times. The read ends 3 residues early relative to the CDR3; the germline J gene fills the gap. This chain uses TRBV30 with TRBJ2-7, with D possibly TRBD1 on 5 matching bases. From germline, CDR1 is GTSNPN and CDR2 SVGIG (reference sequence). This CDR3 is built from 14 residues. Trimming removed 4 bases at V and 1 base at J, with 14 bases between. CDR3 DNA, as far as it was read: TGTGCCTGGACCGACATATCAGGGTCCTACGAG. This sequence encodes CAWTDISGSYE. The entire CDR3 is CAWTDISGSYEQYF.